What follows are 3 T cell receptor beta chains derived from one specimen sequenced in a study of CD8 T cells in Susac syndrome. Roughly 0.45 to 1 ug RNA was reverse transcribed with random hexamers. TCRdb reanalysed the immunoSEQ multiplex PCR reads using MiXCR and keeps one entry per CDR3 protein. Seen here are about 140,000 distinct CDR3 sequences, approximately 95% observed once, and the top ten hold 0.25% to 0.3%. Sequencing was done on a sample of CD8+ T cells from PBMCs. All receptors derive from a human donor in good health.

The chain combines TRBV13 with TRBJ1-1; 7 bases agree with TRBD1. The CDR3 has 14 residues. Trimming cost V 5 bases and J 2 bases; bases outside gene matches: 5. Germline loops: CDR1 PRHDT, CDR2 FYEKMQ (reference sequence). The CDR3 nucleotides are TGTGCCAGCAGCGGTGGACAGGATAACACTGAAGCTTTCTTT. It encodes CASSGGQDNTEAFF.

V gene TRBV19 combines with J gene TRBJ1-2; D possibly corresponds to TRBD1 (5 bases). Germline V gene data show CDR1 as LNHDA and CDR2 as SQIVND (reference sequence). The CDR3 is made up of 12 amino acids. V lost 7 bases and J lost 4, with 10 bases in between. CDR3 sequence reads: CASTQTVYGYTF. In DNA, the CDR3 is TGTGCCAGTACCCAGACAGTCTATGGCTACACCTTC.

V gene TRBV6-2 or TRBV6-3 combines with J gene TRBJ2-5; D uncertain. Germline CDR1 is MNHEY and CDR2 is SVGEGT. CDR3 length equals 13 residues. Trimming left V 2 bases short and J 3 bases short, with 7 bases between. The CDR3 loop reads CASSYPGEETQYF. The CDR3, as DNA: TGTGCCAGCAGTTACCCAGGAGAAGAGACCCAGTACTTC.